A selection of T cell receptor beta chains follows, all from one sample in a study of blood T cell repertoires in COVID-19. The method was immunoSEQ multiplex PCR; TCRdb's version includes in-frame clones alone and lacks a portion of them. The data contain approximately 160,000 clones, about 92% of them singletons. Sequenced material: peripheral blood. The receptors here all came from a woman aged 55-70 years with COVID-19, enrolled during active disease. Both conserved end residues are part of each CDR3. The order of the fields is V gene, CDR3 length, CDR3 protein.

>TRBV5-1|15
CASSLGQGAYQPQHF
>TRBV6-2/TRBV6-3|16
CASSYPTGGLNTEAFF
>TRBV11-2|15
CASSFSSGGWNEQFF
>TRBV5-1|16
CASRDRASDPPDGYTF
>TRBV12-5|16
CASGLVRGGTAVEQYF
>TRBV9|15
CASSIRTSVAETQYF
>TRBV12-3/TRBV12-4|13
CASRDRADQPQHF
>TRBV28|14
CASSTPGTGYEQYF
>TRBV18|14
CASSPSSTIQTQYF
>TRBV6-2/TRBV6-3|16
CASSPGRRMGGYGYTF
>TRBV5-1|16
CASSLATGMTLYEQYF
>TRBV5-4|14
CASSYLGDRVEAFF
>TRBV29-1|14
CSVVLGTANTEAFF
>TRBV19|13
CASRIQGQETQYF
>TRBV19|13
CASTPTGPYEQYF
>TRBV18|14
CASSPGTGQETQYF